Included here is one T cell receptor (beta chain) sequence, with context. Its target is not known. Given a much more abundant clone one base away, this may be a read error. The conserved phenylalanine or tryptophan normally closing the CDR3 is absent here, so this likely arose from a read error. TCR beta CDR3 regions were amplified from RNA transcripts. Second-round multiplex PCR came after first-round RT-PCR with HTBI primers. One entry per CDR3 protein, called by TCRdb with MiXCR from the multiplex PCR reads. Of 500,000 to 600,000 distinct CDR3 sequences in the sample, under 45% were seen once. The data are from a study of Graves' ophthalmopathy and Graves' hyperthyroidism. Study conclusions and caveats: Blood contained most expanded thyroid clonotypes exceeding 0.001 frequency.

The sequence was collected from an adult man with Graves' hyperthyroidism. The sample taken for sequencing was peripheral blood or thyroid tissue (not recorded which).

The CDR3 sequence is CASSLRTIAREQYL. The CDR3 DNA sequence: TGTGCCAGCAGCTTGCGTACTATCGCTCGAGAGCAGTACTTA. The chain combines TRBV7-2 with TRBJ2-7; D gene unclear. The germline V gene has CDR1 SGHTA and CDR2 FQGNSA. Trimming pared 3 bases from V and 7 bases from J, leaving 16 bases between. The CDR3 loop spans 14 amino acids.